This is a list of T cell receptor beta chains from one sample in a study of long-term antiretroviral therapy in people with HIV. Using immunoSEQ multiplex PCR, the repertoire was profiled, and TCRdb retains in-frame clones only, with some absent. The sample includes 30,000 or so clones, roughly 79% seen only once; the top ten take about 3.5%. The sample consisted of unsorted PBMCs, taken 3 years after starting antiretroviral therapy. The receptors were sampled from a man in his forties or fifties with HIV. Both conserved end residues are part of each CDR3. D genes are given only for firm matches. Size is stated for part of the rows, as once, few or many counts, or as a class when the clone is expanded.

size	J	V	D	CDR3	DNA
.	TRBJ2-7	TRBV29-1	.	CSVAGWTGGYEQYF	TGCAGCGTTGCCGGGTGGACCGGAGGGTACGAGCAGTACTTC
.	TRBJ2-7	TRBV7-6	.	CASSLERLSSYEQYF	TGTGCCAGCAGCTTAGAACGGCTGAGCTCCTACGAGCAGTACTTC
.	TRBJ2-3	TRBV27	TRBD2	CASSKSSGGLAGRAQYF	TGTGCCAGCAGTAAAAGCTCGGGGGGACTAGCGGGTAGGGCGCAGTATTTT
.	TRBJ1-4	TRBV6-6	.	CASTTQEIEKLFF	TGTGCCAGCACCACACAGGAGATTGAAAAACTGTTTTTT
.	TRBJ2-7	TRBV14	.	CASSQGWIYEQYF	TGTGCCAGCAGCCAGGGTTGGATTTACGAGCAGTACTTC
.	TRBJ2-2	TRBV5-1	.	CASSLEGSETGELFF	TGCGCCAGCAGCTTGGAGGGGTCGGAAACCGGGGAGCTGTTTTTT
.	TRBJ2-2	TRBV21-1	.	CARRPQTEGNTGELFF	TGTGCCAGGCGACCCCAGACAGAGGGCAACACCGGGGAGCTGTTTTTT
.	TRBJ2-7	TRBV5-1	.	CASSPYADRPHLYEQYF	TGCGCCAGCAGCCCCTACGCCGACAGGCCCCATCTCTACGAGCAGTACTTC
.	TRBJ1-1	TRBV10-3	TRBD1	CAISASGGQPTEAFF	TGTGCCATCAGTGCTTCAGGGGGACAGCCCACTGAAGCTTTCTTT
few	TRBJ2-2	TRBV5-6	TRBD2	CASRLLAGSGELFF	TGTGCCAGCAGATTACTAGCGGGGTCCGGGGAGCTGTTTTTT
.	TRBJ2-2	TRBV18	.	CASSPRLLQGAGELFF	TGTGCCAGCTCACCACGCCTCCTACAGGGTGCCGGGGAGCTGTTTTTT